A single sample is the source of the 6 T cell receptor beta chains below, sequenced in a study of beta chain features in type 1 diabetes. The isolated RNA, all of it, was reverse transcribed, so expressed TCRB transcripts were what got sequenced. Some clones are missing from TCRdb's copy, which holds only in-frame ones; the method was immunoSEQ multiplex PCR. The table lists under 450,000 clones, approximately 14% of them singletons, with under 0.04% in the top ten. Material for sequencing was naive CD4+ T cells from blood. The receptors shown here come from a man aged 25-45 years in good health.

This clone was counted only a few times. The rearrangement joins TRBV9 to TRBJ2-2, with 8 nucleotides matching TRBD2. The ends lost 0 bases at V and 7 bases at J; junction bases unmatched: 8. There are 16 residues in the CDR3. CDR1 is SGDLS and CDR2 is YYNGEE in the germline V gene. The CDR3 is CASSVEAGGLGGELFF. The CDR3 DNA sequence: TGTGCCAGCAGCGTAGAGGCGGGGGGCCTCGGCGGGGAGCTGTTTTTT.

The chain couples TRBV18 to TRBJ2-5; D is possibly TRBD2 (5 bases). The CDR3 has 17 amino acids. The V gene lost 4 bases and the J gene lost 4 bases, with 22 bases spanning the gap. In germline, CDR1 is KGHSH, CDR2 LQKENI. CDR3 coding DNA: TGTGCCAGCTCACTTACCTTGGGCCTCCCCGCGGGAGAGACCCAGTACTTC. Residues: CASSLTLGLPAGETQYF.

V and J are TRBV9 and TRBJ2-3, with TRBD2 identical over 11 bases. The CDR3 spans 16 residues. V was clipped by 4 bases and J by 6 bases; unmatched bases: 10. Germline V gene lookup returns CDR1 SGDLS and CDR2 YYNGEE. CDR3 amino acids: CASSTQGLAGTDTQYF. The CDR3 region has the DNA TGTGCCAGCAGCACGCAAGGACTAGCGGGTACTGATACGCAGTATTTT.

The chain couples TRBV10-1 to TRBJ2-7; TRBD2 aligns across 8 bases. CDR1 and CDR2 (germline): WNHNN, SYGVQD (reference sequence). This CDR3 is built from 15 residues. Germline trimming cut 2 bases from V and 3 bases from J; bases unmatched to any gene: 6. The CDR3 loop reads CASSEGSGVGYEQYF. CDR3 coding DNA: TGCGCCAGCAGTGAGGGTAGCGGGGTAGGCTACGAGCAGTACTTC.

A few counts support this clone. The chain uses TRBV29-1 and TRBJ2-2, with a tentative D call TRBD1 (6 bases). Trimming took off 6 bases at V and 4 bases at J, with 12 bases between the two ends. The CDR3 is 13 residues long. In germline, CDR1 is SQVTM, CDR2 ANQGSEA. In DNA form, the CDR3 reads TGCAGCGTGCGACAGGTTCGCACCGGGGAGCTGTTTTTT. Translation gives CSVRQVRTGELFF.

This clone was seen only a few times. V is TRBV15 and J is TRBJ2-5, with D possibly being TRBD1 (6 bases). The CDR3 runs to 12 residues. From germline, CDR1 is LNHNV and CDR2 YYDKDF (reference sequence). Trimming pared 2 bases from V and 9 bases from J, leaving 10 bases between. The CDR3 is CATSRYEGAQYF. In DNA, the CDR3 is TGTGCCACCAGCAGATACGAGGGGGCCCAGTACTTC.